These T cell receptor beta chains were read from a single sample in a study of blood T cell repertoires in COVID-19. TCRdb's table, derived via immunoSEQ multiplex PCR, lists solely in-frame clones and lacks some. The data contain 45,000 to 55,000 clones, 82% of them singletons. The sample comprised peripheral blood. Receptors were obtained from an elderly man with COVID-19, enrolled during active disease. CDR3s include the opening cysteine and the closing phenylalanine or tryptophan. The D gene is left open where the match is weak. A row's size may be missing; if present it is once, few, many or a size class.

TRBV11-2	NA	TRBJ2-7	NA	TGTGCCAGCAGCTTGTTTCAGGCAACCTACGAGCAGTACTTC	CASSLFQATYEQYF
TRBV5-1	few	TRBJ1-1	TRBD1	TGCGCCAGCAGCGGCCAGGGGGCGAACACTGAAGCTTTCTTT	CASSGQGANTEAFF
TRBV29-1	NA	TRBJ1-2	NA	TGCAGCGTTGTTTCGTTCGGAGGGGATGGCTACACCTTC	CSVVSFGGDGYTF
TRBV27	NA	TRBJ1-3	NA	TGTGCCAGCAGGGCTTTAGGAGCTGGTGGAAACACCATATATTTT	CASRALGAGGNTIYF
TRBV18	NA	TRBJ2-2	NA	TGTGCCAGCTCACCTGCTCCGGGCACCGGGGAGCTGTTTTTT	CASSPAPGTGELFF
TRBV5-5	NA	TRBJ2-1	NA	TGTGCCAGCAGCTTGGCGGGAGTAAGGGCCAATGAGCAGTTCTTC	CASSLAGVRANEQFF
TRBV29-1	NA	TRBJ2-7	NA	TGCAGCGTTGCCCCCGGCAGGTCCTACGAGCAGTACTTC	CSVAPGRSYEQYF
TRBV7-2	few	TRBJ2-1	TRBD2	TGTGCCAGCAGGAATAGCGGGAGGGCCTACAATGAGCAGTTCTTC	CASRNSGRAYNEQFF
TRBV19	NA	TRBJ1-2	TRBD1	TGTGCCAGTTCGATACAGGGGGCATACTATGGCTACACCTTC	CASSIQGAYYGYTF
TRBV24-1	NA	TRBJ2-1	TRBD2	TGTGCCACCAGTGCCGGGGGGGCCTACAATGAGCAGTTCTTC	CATSAGGAYNEQFF
TRBV30	NA	TRBJ1-5	TRBD1	TGTGCCTGGAGCGTCAGGGGGACAGGGACTCAGCCCCAGCATTTT	CAWSVRGTGTQPQHF
TRBV6-5	NA	TRBJ1-1	TRBD1	TGTGCCAGCAGTTACCCGCCCAGGGGGCGCAGCACTGAAGCTTTCTTT	CASSYPPRGRSTEAFF
TRBV5-1	NA	TRBJ1-1	NA	TGCGCCAGCAGCCTGTCGACAGTGGCGAACACTGAAGCTTTCTTT	CASSLSTVANTEAFF
TRBV19	NA	TRBJ1-1	NA	TGTGCCAGTAGTATAGACAGAGGGGGCACTGAAGCTTTCTTT	CASSIDRGGTEAFF
TRBV7-2	NA	TRBJ2-1	TRBD1	TGTGCCAGCCTCCCGCCAGGGGGTCTTGGGAATGAGCAGTTCTTC	CASLPPGGLGNEQFF
TRBV4-3	NA	TRBJ2-1	NA	TGCGCCAGCAGCCAAGCCCCGAGCGCAAGCTCCTACAATGAGCAGTTCTTC	CASSQAPSASSYNEQFF
TRBV7-2	once	TRBJ2-5	NA	TGTGCCAGCAGCCAGGGGGGCCAGGCCCAAGAGACCCAGTACTTC	CASSQGGQAQETQYF
TRBV21-1	NA	TRBJ1-5	NA	TGTGCCAGCAGCAAACGGGGGGACAATCAGCCCCAGCATTTT	CASSKRGDNQPQHF
TRBV4-1	NA	TRBJ1-1	NA	TGCGCCAGCAGCCAAGATTCCGTCCGGGGAGCTGAAGCTTTCTTT	CASSQDSVRGAEAFF
TRBV7-9	NA	TRBJ2-3	TRBD2	TGTGCCACGGGTAGTTTAGCGGGATCCACAGATACGCAGTATTTT	CATGSLAGSTDTQYF
TRBV18	NA	TRBJ1-5	NA	TGTGCCAGCTCACCCCGCAGCGGTGGAATCACGCCCCAGCATTTT	CASSPRSGGITPQHF
TRBV7-2	many	TRBJ2-2	TRBD2	TGTGCCAGCAGCTTGACTAGCGGGGGAGACACCGGGGAGCTGTTTTTT	CASSLTSGGDTGELFF
TRBV19	NA	TRBJ1-1	TRBD1	TGTGCCAGTAAGGACAGGGGGTTCGCTGAAGCTTTCTTT	CASKDRGFAEAFF
TRBV2	few	TRBJ1-5	NA	TGTGCCAGCAGTGATGGGCAGCCGCAGCCCCAGCATTTT	CASSDGQPQPQHF
TRBV19	NA	TRBJ2-1	NA	TGTGCCAGTAGTATTTTTGCAGCCACTACCTACAATGAGCAGTTCTTC	CASSIFAATTYNEQFF
TRBV7-9	NA	TRBJ1-3	TRBD1	TGTGCCAGCAGTGGGGGGACAGCTGGAAACACCATATATTTT	CASSGGTAGNTIYF
TRBV30	NA	TRBJ2-1	TRBD2	TGTGCCTGGAGCGATGGGCTAGCGGGAGTGTCGTTGGATGAGCAGTTCTTC	CAWSDGLAGVSLDEQFF
TRBV14	NA	TRBJ1-3	NA	TGTGCCAGCAGCCAAGGGAGCTCTGGAAACACCATATATTTT	CASSQGSSGNTIYF
TRBV18	NA	TRBJ1-1	NA	TGTGCCAGCTCACTTGGACAGCGGAACACTGAAGCTTTCTTT	CASSLGQRNTEAFF
TRBV7-8	NA	TRBJ1-5	NA	TGTGCCAGCAGCTTAGGCATCATCCCCCGGGGGAACCAGCCCCAGCATTTT	CASSLGIIPRGNQPQHF
TRBV5-1	NA	TRBJ1-1	NA	TGCGCCAGCAGCTTGCCAGGGCCTAACACTGAAGCTTTCTTT	CASSLPGPNTEAFF
TRBV3-1/TRBV3-2	NA	TRBJ1-6	NA	TGTGCCAGCAGCCAAAGGACACTGAATTCACCCCTCCACTTT	CASSQRTLNSPLHF
TRBV19	NA	TRBJ2-5	NA	TGTGCCAGTAGTTTTACACGCGCTAGGACTCGTCCGGAGACCCAGTACTTC	CASSFTRARTRPETQYF
TRBV7-2	NA	TRBJ2-2	TRBD1	TGTGCCAGCAGCACCCGCCCTACAGGGGAAAGAAGAATCGGGGAGCTGTTTTTT	CASSTRPTGERRIGELFF
TRBV24-1	NA	TRBJ1-1	TRBD1	TGTGCCACCCAGGACAGGGGAGGCACTGAAGCTTTCTTT	CATQDRGGTEAFF
TRBV30	once	TRBJ1-1	NA	TGTGCCTGGACTTTCGGGGACACTGAAGCTTTCTTT	CAWTFGDTEAFF